The subject of this entry is one T cell receptor (beta chain). Germline CDR1 DFQATT, CDR2 SNEGSKA (reference sequence). Trimming removed 0 bases from V and 7 bases from J; junction bases left unmatched: 10. The CDR3 runs 15 residues. This record belongs to a study of CD8 T cells in ankylosing spondylitis. TCRdb reprocessed the 5' RACE reads with MiXCR, giving one entry per CDR3 protein. Counted here are approximately 35,000 distinct CDR3 sequences, 8% to 13% occurring once; the ten biggest clones make up 20%. The chain combines TRBV20-1 with TRBJ2-7; 9 nucleotides match TRBD1. Sequencing was carried out using synovial fluid, either unsorted or a sorted T cell fraction (not recorded which). This TCR came from a male donor with ankylosing spondylitis. Here the CDR3 reads CSARDRWDRVREQYF. The CDR3 coding sequence is TGCAGTGCTAGAGATAGGTGGGACAGGGTGCGAGAGCAGTACTTC.